This T cell receptor beta chain came from a study of Tregs in tolerant kidney transplant recipients. TCRdb's table, derived via immunoSEQ multiplex PCR, lists solely in-frame clones and lacks some. Found here are approximately 30,000 clones, 82% of them singletons; the top ten hold around 2.4%. V was trimmed by 4 bases and J by 15 bases, leaving 19 bases between them. Germline V gene lookup returns CDR1 SGHAT and CDR2 FQNNGV. The CDR3 runs to 13 residues. A note on this clone: The antigen is undetermined.

V is TRBV11-2 and J is TRBJ2-1, with a possible D match to TRBD2 (5 bases). The sequence came from a human donor in good health. Sequencing was performed on Tregs from blood cultured with allogeneic cells. CDR3 nucleotides: TGTGCCAGCAGCTCTCTCCGGACCCCGCGGGCGTTCTTC. Residues: CASSSLRTPRAFF.